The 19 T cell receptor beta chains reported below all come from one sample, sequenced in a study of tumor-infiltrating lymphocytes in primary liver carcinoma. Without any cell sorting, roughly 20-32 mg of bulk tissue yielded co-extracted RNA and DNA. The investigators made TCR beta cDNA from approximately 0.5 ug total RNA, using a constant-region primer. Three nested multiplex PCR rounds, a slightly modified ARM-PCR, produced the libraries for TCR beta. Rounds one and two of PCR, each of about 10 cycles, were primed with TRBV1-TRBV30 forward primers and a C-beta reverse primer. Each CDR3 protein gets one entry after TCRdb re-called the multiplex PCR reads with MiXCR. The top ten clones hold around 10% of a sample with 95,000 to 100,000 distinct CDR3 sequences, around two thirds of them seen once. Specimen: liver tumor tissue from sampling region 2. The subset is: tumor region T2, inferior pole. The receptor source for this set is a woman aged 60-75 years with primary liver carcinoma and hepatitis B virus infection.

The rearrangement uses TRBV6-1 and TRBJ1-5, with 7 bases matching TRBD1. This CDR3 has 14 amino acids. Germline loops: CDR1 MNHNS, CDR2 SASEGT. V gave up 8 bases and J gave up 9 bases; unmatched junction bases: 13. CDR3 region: CASFEGAGIPPQHF. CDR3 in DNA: TGTGCCAGCTTCGAGGGGGCTGGCATTCCGCCCCAGCATTTT.

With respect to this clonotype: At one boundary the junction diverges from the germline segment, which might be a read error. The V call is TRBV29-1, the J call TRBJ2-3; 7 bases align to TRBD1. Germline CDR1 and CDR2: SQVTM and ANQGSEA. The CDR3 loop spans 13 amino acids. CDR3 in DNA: TGCAGCATTGAAGGACAGGAAAGGGATACGCAGTATTTT. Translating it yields CSIEGQERDTQYF.

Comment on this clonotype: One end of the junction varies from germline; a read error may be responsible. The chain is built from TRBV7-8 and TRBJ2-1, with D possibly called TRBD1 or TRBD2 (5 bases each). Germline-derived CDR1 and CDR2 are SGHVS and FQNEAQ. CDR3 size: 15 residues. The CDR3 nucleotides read TGTACCAGCAGCTCGGGGCGGTCCACCTACAATGAGCAGTTCTTC. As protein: CTSSSGRSTYNEQFF.

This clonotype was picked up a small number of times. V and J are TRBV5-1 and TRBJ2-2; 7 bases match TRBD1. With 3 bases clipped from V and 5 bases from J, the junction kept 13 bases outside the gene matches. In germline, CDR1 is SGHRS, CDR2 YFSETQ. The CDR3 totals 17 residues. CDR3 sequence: CASSWSPGTARTGELFF. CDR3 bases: TGCGCCAGCAGCTGGTCCCCCGGGACAGCGAGAACCGGGGAGCTGTTTTTT.

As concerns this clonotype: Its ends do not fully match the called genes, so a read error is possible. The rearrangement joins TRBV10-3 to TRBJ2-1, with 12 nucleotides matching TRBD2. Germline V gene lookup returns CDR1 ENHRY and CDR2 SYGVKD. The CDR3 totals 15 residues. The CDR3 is CVISQLAGGSNEQFF. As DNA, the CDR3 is TGTGTCATCAGTCAACTAGCGGGAGGATCCAATGAGCAGTTCTTC.

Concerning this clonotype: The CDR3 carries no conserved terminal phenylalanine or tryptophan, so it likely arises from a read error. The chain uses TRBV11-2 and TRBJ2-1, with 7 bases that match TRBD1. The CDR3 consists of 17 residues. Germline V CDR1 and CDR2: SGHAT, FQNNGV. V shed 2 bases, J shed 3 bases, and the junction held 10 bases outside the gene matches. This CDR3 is CASSLRLGQIFYNEQFS. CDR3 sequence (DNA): TGTGCCAGCAGCTTACGACTGGGACAGATATTCTACAATGAGCAGTTCTCC.

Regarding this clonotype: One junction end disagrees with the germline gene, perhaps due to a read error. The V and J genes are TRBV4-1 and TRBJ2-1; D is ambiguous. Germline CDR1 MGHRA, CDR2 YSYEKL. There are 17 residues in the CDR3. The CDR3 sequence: CASSQRVPPARSNEQVF. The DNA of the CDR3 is TGCGCCAGCAGCCAACGAGTCCCCCCAGCGCGAAGCAATGAGCAGGTCTTC.

The CDR3, as DNA: TGTGCCATCAGTGGCCGGACTGGCACAGATACGCAGTATTTT. This sequence encodes CAISGRTGTDTQYF. The V gene is TRBV10-3, the J gene TRBJ2-3; maybe TRBD2 (5 bases). Trimming took off 4 bases at V and 1 base at J, with 9 bases between the two ends. The length of the CDR3 is 14 residues. CDR1 is ENHRY, CDR2 SYGVKD, per germline.

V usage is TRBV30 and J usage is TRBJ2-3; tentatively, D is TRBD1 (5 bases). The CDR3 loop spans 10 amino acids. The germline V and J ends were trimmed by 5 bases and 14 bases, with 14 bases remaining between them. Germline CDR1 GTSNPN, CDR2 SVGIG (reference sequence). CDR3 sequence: CAWSDNARYF. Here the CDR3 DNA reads TGTGCCTGGTCGGACAATGCGCGGTATTTT.

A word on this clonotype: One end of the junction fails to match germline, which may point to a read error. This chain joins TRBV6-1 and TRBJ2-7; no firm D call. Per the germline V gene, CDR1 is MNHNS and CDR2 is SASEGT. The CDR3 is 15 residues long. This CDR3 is CASSEVGGSSYGQYF. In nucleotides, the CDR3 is TGTGCCAGCAGTGAAGTCGGTGGCAGCTCCTACGGGCAGTACTTC.

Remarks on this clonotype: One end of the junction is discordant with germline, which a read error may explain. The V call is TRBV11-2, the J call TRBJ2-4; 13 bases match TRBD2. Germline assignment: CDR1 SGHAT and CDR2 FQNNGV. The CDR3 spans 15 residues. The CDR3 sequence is CTSNSQLAGGNIQYF. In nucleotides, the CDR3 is TGTACCAGCAACTCCCAACTAGCGGGAGGGAACATTCAGTACTTC.

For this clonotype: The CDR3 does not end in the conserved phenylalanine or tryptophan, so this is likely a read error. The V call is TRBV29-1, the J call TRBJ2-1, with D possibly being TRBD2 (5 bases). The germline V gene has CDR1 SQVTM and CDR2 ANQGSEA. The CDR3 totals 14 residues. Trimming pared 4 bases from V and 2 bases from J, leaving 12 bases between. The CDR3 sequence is CSVGGGSTYNEQFL. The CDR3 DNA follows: TGCAGCGTTGGCGGAGGCAGCACCTACAATGAGCAGTTCTTA.

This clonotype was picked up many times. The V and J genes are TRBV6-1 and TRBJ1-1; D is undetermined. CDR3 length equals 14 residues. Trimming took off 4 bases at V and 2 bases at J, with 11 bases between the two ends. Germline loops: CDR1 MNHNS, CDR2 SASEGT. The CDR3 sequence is CASSANLGNTEAFF. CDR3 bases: TGTGCCAGCAGTGCCAACCTAGGAAACACTGAAGCTTTCTTT.

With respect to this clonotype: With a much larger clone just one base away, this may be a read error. Written as DNA, the CDR3 is TGTGCCAGCAGGAGGGGGGGCACAGATACGCAGTATTTT. It is translated as CASRRGGTDTQYF. The chain couples TRBV6-1 to TRBJ2-3; D is perhaps TRBD1 or TRBD2 (6 bases each). This CDR3 region has 13 residues. Germline V gene lookup returns CDR1 MNHNS and CDR2 SASEGT. The V and J ends lost 6 bases and 1 base respectively, with 8 bases between them.

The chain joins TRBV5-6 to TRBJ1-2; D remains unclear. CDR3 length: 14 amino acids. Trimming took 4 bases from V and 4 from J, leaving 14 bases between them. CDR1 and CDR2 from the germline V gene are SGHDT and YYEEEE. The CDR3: CASSMYERVYGYTF. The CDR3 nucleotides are TGTGCCAGCAGCATGTATGAGAGGGTCTATGGCTACACCTTC.

CDR3 in amino acids: CAGRPGQNTYEQYF. As DNA, the CDR3 is TGTGCCGGCCGACCAGGACAGAACACCTACGAGCAGTACTTC. The J gene is TRBJ2-7, the V gene TRBV14, with D maybe TRBD1 (6 bases). Trimming pared 11 bases from V and 2 bases from J, leaving 19 bases between. The CDR3 has 14 residues. The V gene's germline CDR1 is SGHDN and CDR2 FVKESK.

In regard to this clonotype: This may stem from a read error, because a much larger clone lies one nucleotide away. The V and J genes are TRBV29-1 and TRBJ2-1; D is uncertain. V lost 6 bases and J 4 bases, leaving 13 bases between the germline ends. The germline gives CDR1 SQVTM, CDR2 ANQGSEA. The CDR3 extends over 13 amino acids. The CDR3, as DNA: TGCAGCGTCGCCTCGTGGTGGTACAATGAGCAGTTCTTC. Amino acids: CSVASWWYNEQFF.

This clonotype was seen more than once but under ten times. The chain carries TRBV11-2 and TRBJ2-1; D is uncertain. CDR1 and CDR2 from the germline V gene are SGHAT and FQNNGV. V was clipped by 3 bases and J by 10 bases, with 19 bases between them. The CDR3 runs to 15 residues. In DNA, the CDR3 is TGTGCCAGCAGCTTGGGGTGGGTGCCTGGCCGGGAGCAGTTCTTC. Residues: CASSLGWVPGREQFF.

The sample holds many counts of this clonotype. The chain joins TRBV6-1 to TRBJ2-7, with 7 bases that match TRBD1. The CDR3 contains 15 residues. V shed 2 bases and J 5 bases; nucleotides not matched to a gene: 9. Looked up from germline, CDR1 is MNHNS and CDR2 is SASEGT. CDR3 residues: CASSEFQGDTDEQYF. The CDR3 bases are TGTGCCAGCAGTGAATTTCAGGGGGACACCGACGAGCAGTACTTC.